A selection of T cell receptor beta chains follows, all from one sample in a study of early T cells in non-severe SARS-CoV-2 infection. TCRdb reprocessed the 5' RACE reads with MiXCR, giving one entry per CDR3 protein. Among 60,000 to 75,000 distinct CDR3 sequences listed, 10% to 15% were seen once. The sample comprised whole blood. The source is an adult who was a healthcare worker with PCR-confirmed SARS-CoV-2 infection or an uninfected control (not recorded which). CDR3s leave out the opening cysteine and the closing phenylalanine or tryptophan. The order of the fields is clone size, V gene, D gene, CDR3 length, J gene, CDR3 protein. D genes are given only for firm matches. Rows give clone size only sometimes, using once, few, many, or a class for an expanded clone.

clone size: -; V gene: TRBV11-2; D gene: -; CDR3 length: 13; J gene: TRBJ2-7; CDR3 protein: ASSLGLGNGYEQY
clone size: many; V gene: TRBV7-9; D gene: -; CDR3 length: 15; J gene: TRBJ2-4; CDR3 protein: ASSPSTGSTAKNIQY
clone size: -; V gene: TRBV16; D gene: -; CDR3 length: 12; J gene: TRBJ2-3; CDR3 protein: ASSQSSIGDTQY
clone size: many; V gene: TRBV20-1; D gene: -; CDR3 length: 13; J gene: TRBJ2-1; CDR3 protein: SASWVADLYNEQF
clone size: few; V gene: TRBV18; D gene: TRBD1; CDR3 length: 11; J gene: TRBJ2-1; CDR3 protein: ASSPTGGREQF
clone size: few; V gene: TRBV4-3; D gene: TRBD2; CDR3 length: 12; J gene: TRBJ2-1; CDR3 protein: ASSREWAGGEQF
clone size: few; V gene: TRBV20-1; D gene: -; CDR3 length: 13; J gene: TRBJ2-3; CDR3 protein: SARRAQGGPDTQY
clone size: many; V gene: TRBV6-2/TRBV6-3; D gene: -; CDR3 length: 13; J gene: TRBJ2-5; CDR3 protein: ASSARDTNRETQY
clone size: -; V gene: TRBV24-1; D gene: -; CDR3 length: 13; J gene: TRBJ2-3; CDR3 protein: ATSDRTFRADTQY
clone size: -; V gene: TRBV19; D gene: TRBD1; CDR3 length: 12; J gene: TRBJ1-2; CDR3 protein: ASRNQGQGVGYT
clone size: many; V gene: TRBV9; D gene: TRBD2; CDR3 length: 11; J gene: TRBJ2-7; CDR3 protein: ASSGLAGTEQY
clone size: few; V gene: TRBV12-3/TRBV12-4; D gene: TRBD1; CDR3 length: 12; J gene: TRBJ1-5; CDR3 protein: ASSPTGGNQPQH
clone size: many; V gene: TRBV3-1; D gene: -; CDR3 length: 10; J gene: TRBJ2-1; CDR3 protein: ASSQYRSEQF
clone size: many; V gene: TRBV28; D gene: -; CDR3 length: 15; J gene: TRBJ2-6; CDR3 protein: ASSLFLGLAGANVLT
clone size: -; V gene: TRBV2; D gene: TRBD2; CDR3 length: 13; J gene: TRBJ2-7; CDR3 protein: ASRAERGNSYEQY
clone size: -; V gene: TRBV6-5; D gene: -; CDR3 length: 13; J gene: TRBJ1-3; CDR3 protein: ASRRDGSSGNTIY